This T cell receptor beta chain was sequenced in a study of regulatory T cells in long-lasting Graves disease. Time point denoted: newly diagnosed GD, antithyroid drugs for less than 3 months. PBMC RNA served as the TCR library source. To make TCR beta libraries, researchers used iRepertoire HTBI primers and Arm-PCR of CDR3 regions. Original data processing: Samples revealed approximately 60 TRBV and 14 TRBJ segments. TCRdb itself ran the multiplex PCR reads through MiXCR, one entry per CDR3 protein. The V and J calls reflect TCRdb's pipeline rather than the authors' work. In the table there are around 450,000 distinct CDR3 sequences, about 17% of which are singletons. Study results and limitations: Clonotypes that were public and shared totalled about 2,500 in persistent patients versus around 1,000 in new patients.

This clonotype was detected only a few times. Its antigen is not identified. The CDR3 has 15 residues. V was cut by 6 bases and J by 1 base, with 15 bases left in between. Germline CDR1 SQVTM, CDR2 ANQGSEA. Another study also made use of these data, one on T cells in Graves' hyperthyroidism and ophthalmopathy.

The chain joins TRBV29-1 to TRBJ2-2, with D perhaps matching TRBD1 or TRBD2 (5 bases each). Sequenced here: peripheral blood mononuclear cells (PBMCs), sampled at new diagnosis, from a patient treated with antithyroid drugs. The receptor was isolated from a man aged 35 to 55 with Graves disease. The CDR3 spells CSVGVATLNTGELFF. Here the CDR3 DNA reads TGCAGCGTGGGGGTAGCAACTCTGAACACCGGGGAGCTGTTTTTT.